The rows below give T cell receptor beta chains drawn from one sample of a study of blood T cell repertoires in COVID-19. Sequencing used immunoSEQ multiplex PCR; TCRdb keeps in-frame clones, though not all of them. Of approximately 450,000 clones in the sample, around 89% were seen once. Specimen: PBMCs or T cells enriched from blood (not recorded which). The source of these receptors is a man younger than 40 who had recovered from COVID-19. The CDR3 runs from the conserved cysteine through the conserved F or W. D genes are given only for firm matches. The size of a clone is reported for some rows only, either as once, few or many, or as a class for expanded clones.

TRBJ2-5,TRBD1,NA,TRBV7-6,TGTGCCAGCAGCCCAGAGATGGGGACAGGGGACGGAGAGACCCAGTACTTC,CASSPEMGTGDGETQYF
TRBJ2-7,TRBD2,NA,TRBV2,TGTGCCAGCAGGCGGCTAGCGGGAGGAGGGGGCGAGCAGTACTTC,CASRRLAGGGGEQYF
TRBJ1-2,NA,NA,TRBV3-1/TRBV3-2,TGTGCCAGCAGCGCCTGGGTAACAGGGACGTCAGATGGCTACACCTTC,CASSAWVTGTSDGYTF
TRBJ2-3,NA,NA,TRBV7-2,TGTGCCAGCAGCTACCCAGGGGGGACCACAGATACGCAGTATTTT,CASSYPGGTTDTQYF
TRBJ2-2,NA,NA,TRBV5-1,TGCGCCAGCAGCGCTCTAGGGGACACCGGGGAGCTGTTTTTT,CASSALGDTGELFF
TRBJ2-5,TRBD1,NA,TRBV5-1,TGCGCCAGCAGCTCAGGGGGTGGGGAGACCCAGTACTTC,CASSSGGGETQYF
TRBJ1-5,TRBD1,many,TRBV6-5,TGTGCCAGTTCTCGGACAGGGGGGGATCAGCCCCAGCATTTT,CASSRTGGDQPQHF
TRBJ2-1,NA,NA,TRBV30,TGTGCCTGGAGTGTGAGTAGCAATGAGCAGTTCTTC,CAWSVSSNEQFF
TRBJ1-4,NA,NA,TRBV4-1,TGCGCCAGCAGCCAAGATAGAGTGGTTCGGGGAGCTAGGGTGTTTTTT,CASSQDRVVRGARVFF
TRBJ1-1,NA,NA,TRBV18,TGTGCCAGCTCACCCCCTGGTGGCGGGGGGGAAGCTGAAGCTTTCTTT,CASSPPGGGGEAEAFF
TRBJ2-1,TRBD1,NA,TRBV7-8,TGTGCCAGCAGTTACACCAGGGGGTCCGACAATGAGCAGTTCTTC,CASSYTRGSDNEQFF
TRBJ2-7,TRBD2,once,TRBV7-8,TGTGCCAGCAGCTTAGACGCACTAGCGGGAGGGTGGTACGAGCAGTACTTC,CASSLDALAGGWYEQYF
TRBJ2-3,TRBD2,NA,TRBV6-4,TGTGCCAGCAGTGACGGACTAGATAGCACAGATACGCAGTATTTT,CASSDGLDSTDTQYF
TRBJ2-7,NA,NA,TRBV4-1,TGCGCCAGCAGCCAGCCGACTCTAACCTCGGAGCAGTACTTC,CASSQPTLTSEQYF
TRBJ2-3,NA,once,TRBV9,TGTGCCAGCAGCTCCCCCCCAGGTACGCAGTATTTT,CASSSPPGTQYF
TRBJ1-2,NA,NA,TRBV6-5,TGTGCCAGCACCGCGGTGGGTGACGGCTACACCTTC,CASTAVGDGYTF
TRBJ2-7,TRBD2,NA,TRBV9,TGTGCCAGCAGCGCACGGCTAGCGGGAGGCCTCCTGTCCTTC,CASSARLAGGLLSF